The 19 T cell receptor beta chains below all came from one sample that was sequenced in a study of T cells in Graves' hyperthyroidism and ophthalmopathy (dated by TCRdb to about 2019). The library was prepared using multiplex PCR. Sequencing used an Illumina HiSeq 2000. TCR beta CDR3 regions were amplified from RNA transcripts. The TCR CDR3 was subjected to a first round of RT-PCR using the HTBI primer set and the Qiagen OneStep RT-PCR kit. TCRdb reanalyzed the raw reads on its own, using fastp at Q25 for trimming and MiXCR for clone calling, and kept in-frame beta chains. For every CDR3 protein sequence, its rows merge into one entry that carries the most common genes and DNA. This sample comprises roughly 650,000 distinct CDR3 sequences, roughly 16% of them detected only once. Roughly 3% of the sample belongs to the ten largest clones. Source material: blood. The receptors were gathered from a middle-aged woman with Graves' ophthalmopathy.

The rearrangement joins TRBV19 to TRBJ1-3; the D is unclear. CDR1 LNHDA and CDR2 SQIVND come from the germline V gene (reference sequence). The CDR3 contains 14 residues. Trimming removed 6 bases from V and 11 bases from J, with 20 bases in between. Here the CDR3 DNA reads TGTGCCAGTAGCAGCCGGTCGGGATATTTCGCCATATATTTT. Protein sequence: CASSSRSGYFAIYF.

This clonotype was seen ten or more times. This sequence joins TRBV3-1 and TRBJ1-1; D gene uncertain. Between the trimmed V and J ends, which lost 2 bases and 0 bases, there was a span of 4 bases. CDR1 is LGHDT, CDR2 YNNKEL, per germline (reference sequence). This CDR3 is 13 amino acids long. The CDR3 sequence is CASSQQVNTEAFF. The CDR3 region has the DNA TGTGCCAGCAGCCAACAAGTGAACACTGAAGCTTTCTTT.

This clonotype came up once. A junction end diverges from the germline sequence, so it may reflect a read error. The CDR3 sequence: CAGSLDWGLAGGSSYNEQFF. Here the CDR3 DNA reads TGTGCCGGCAGTTTAGATTGGGGACTAGCGGGGGGGAGCTCCTACAATGAGCAGTTCTTC. The genes are TRBV12-3 or TRBV12-4 and TRBJ2-1, with 16 bases identical to TRBD2. This CDR3 spans 20 amino acids.

The J gene is TRBJ1-5, the V gene TRBV6-6; TRBD1 agrees at 7 bases. This CDR3 is built from 15 residues. Trimming took 2 bases from V and 3 from J; bases not matched to a gene: 4. Germline-derived CDR1 and CDR2 are MNHNY and SVGAGI (reference sequence). CDR3: CASSYGGQYNQPQHF. The DNA for the CDR3 is TGTGCCAGCAGTTACGGGGGACAGTACAATCAGCCCCAGCATTTT.

This clonotype came up a few times. The chain carries TRBV5-1 and TRBJ2-5; D perhaps matches TRBD1 (6 bases). The germline CDR1 and CDR2 sequences are SGHRS and YFSETQ. The V gene lost 5 bases and the J gene lost 2 bases, with 13 bases spanning the gap. CDR3 size: 14 residues. The CDR3 DNA reads TGCGCCAGCAGTTATTCAGGGGATCAAGAGACCCAGTACTTC. This translates into CASSYSGDQETQYF.

This clonotype was counted ten times or more. The chain has TRBV2 and TRBJ1-1; TRBD1 matches 8 bases. Trimming took 8 bases from V and 8 from J; bases not matched to a gene: 7. Germline lookup yields CDR1 SNHLY and CDR2 FYNNEI. CDR3 size: 12 residues. CDR3 nucleotides: TGTGCCAGCCAGGGGGCGCCAAGAGAAGCTTTCTTT. This codes for CASQGAPREAFF. Looking up the rest from reference TRBV2 and TRBJ1-1 gives the full variable domain: EPEVTQTPSHQVTQMGQEVILRCVPISNHLYFYWYRQILGQKVEFLVSFYNNEISEKSEIFDDQFSVERPDGSNFTLKIRSTKLEDSAMYFCASQGAPREAFFGQGTRLTVV.

Only a few counts were recorded for this clonotype. The rearrangement uses TRBV14 and TRBJ1-1; perhaps TRBD1 as D (6 bases). Germline lookup yields CDR1 SGHDN and CDR2 FVKESK. The CDR3 totals 15 residues. The V gene lost 0 bases and the J gene lost 4 bases, with 12 bases spanning the gap. The CDR3 region is CASSQDFRGFTEAFF. In nucleotides, the CDR3 is TGTGCCAGCAGCCAAGATTTTAGGGGGTTCACTGAAGCTTTCTTT.

The rearrangement uses TRBV11-2 and TRBJ2-7; 7 nucleotides agree with TRBD2. The CDR3 loop spans 17 amino acids. The germline gives CDR1 SGHAT, CDR2 FQNNGV. Trimming removed 1 base from V and 0 bases from J; junction bases left unmatched: 9. Here the CDR3 reads CASSLGGGSEYSYEQYF. As DNA, the CDR3 is TGTGCCAGCAGCTTAGGGGGAGGGTCTGAATACTCCTACGAGCAGTACTTC.

V gene TRBV5-1 combines with J gene TRBJ1-5, with D perhaps TRBD1 (6 bases). The CDR3 runs 23 residues. Trimming stripped 4 bases from V and 7 bases from J, with 42 bases between. Germline-derived CDR1 and CDR2 are SGHRS and YFSETQ. Written as DNA, the CDR3 is TGCGCCAGCAGCCATCTACTGTTCGACAGGTCGCGACGGGGAGGCGGAGGAAGGCAGCCCCAGCATTTT. The encoded protein is CASSHLLFDRSRRGGGGRQPQHF.

The rearrangement joins TRBV6-2 or TRBV6-3 to TRBJ2-3; D may be TRBD1 or TRBD2 (5 bases each). The ends were cut back, 6 bases at V and 2 bases at J, with 9 bases in the middle. The CDR3 consists of 13 residues. From germline, CDR1 is MNHEY and CDR2 SVGEGT. The chain's CDR3 is CASRPGPTDTQYF. In DNA form, the CDR3 reads TGTGCCAGCAGGCCGGGGCCCACAGATACGCAGTATTTT.

This clonotype was counted only a few times. V gene TRBV15 combines with J gene TRBJ2-2; 13 bases align to TRBD2. The CDR3 sequence is 16 residues long. CDR1 LNHNV and CDR2 YYDKDF come from the germline V gene (reference sequence). V was clipped by 2 bases and J by 7 bases; unmatched bases: 4. The CDR3 DNA reads as TGTGCCACCAGCAGACGAAGGACTAGCGGGGGCGGGGAGCTGTTTTTT. As protein: CATSRRRTSGGGELFF.

This clonotype was counted a few times. The V and J genes are TRBV7-9 and TRBJ1-5; possible D gene TRBD1, 5 bases. V shed 5 bases and J shed 0 bases, with 11 bases lying between them. Germline V CDR1 and CDR2: SEHNR, FQNEAQ (reference sequence). The CDR3 runs to 15 residues. The CDR3 sequence is CASSPPGNSNQPQHF. The CDR3 DNA reads TGTGCCAGCAGCCCTCCAGGGAATAGCAATCAGCCCCAGCATTTT.

This clonotype was found many times. V gene TRBV7-8 combines with J gene TRBJ2-2; 8 nucleotides line up with TRBD1. Trimming took 8 bases from V and 1 from J; bases not matched to a gene: 6. Germline CDR1 SGHVS, CDR2 FQNEAQ. The CDR3 contains 15 residues. CDR3 protein: CASAPGTGNTGELFF. In nucleotides, the CDR3 is TGTGCCAGCGCCCCCGGGACAGGGAACACCGGGGAGCTGTTTTTT.

The chain has TRBV29-1 and TRBJ2-4; possible D gene TRBD1, 6 bases. The CDR3 is 14 residues long. Trimming stripped 6 bases from V and 0 bases from J, with 12 bases between. Per germline, CDR1 SQVTM and CDR2 ANQGSEA. Here the CDR3 DNA reads TGCAGCGTCACAGGGTTACTAGCCAAAAACATTCAGTACTTC. Protein sequence: CSVTGLLAKNIQYF. Full variable domain (outside the CDR3, taken from reference TRBV29-1 and TRBJ2-4): SAVISQKPSRDICQRGTSLTIQCQVDSQVTMMFWYRQQPGQSLTLIATANQGSEATYESGFVIDKFPISRPNLTFSTLTVSNMSPEDSSIYLCSVTGLLAKNIQYFGAGTRLSVL.

The sample holds many counts of this clonotype. The gene calls are TRBV18 and TRBJ2-7, with 7 bases lining up with TRBD1. The V segment lost 4 bases and the J segment 4 bases; nucleotides outside the gene matches: 10. Germline V CDR1 and CDR2: KGHSH, LQKENI. The CDR3 length is 15 residues. The CDR3 bases are TGTGCCAGCTCACACCGACAGGGAATATTATACGAGCAGTACTTC. Its protein product is CASSHRQGILYEQYF.

This clonotype appeared many times. V gene TRBV20-1 combines with J gene TRBJ2-7; D gene uncertain. The V end was cut by 2 bases, the J end by 1 base, with 6 bases between. Germline-derived CDR1 and CDR2 are DFQATT and SNEGSKA (reference sequence). The CDR3 has 12 residues. CDR3 bases: TGCAGTGCTAGAACAGCTTCCTACGAGCAGTACTTC. Amino acids: CSARTASYEQYF.

This clonotype was detected ten times or more. The chain recombines TRBV28 with TRBJ1-2; 7 bases fit TRBD1. The trim removed 5 bases at V and 6 bases at J, leaving 6 bases unmatched. This CDR3 has 13 amino acids. Germline loops: CDR1 MDHEN, CDR2 SYDVKM. The chain's CDR3 is CASSQTGSDGYTF. CDR3 coding DNA: TGTGCCAGCAGTCAGACAGGGAGTGATGGCTACACCTTC.

This clonotype was detected many times. This sequence joins TRBV20-1 and TRBJ1-1, with a weak D call TRBD1 (6 bases). The CDR3 spans 15 residues. V gave up 2 bases and J gave up 4 bases, with 17 bases separating them. Per germline, CDR1 DFQATT and CDR2 SNEGSKA (reference sequence). The CDR3 nucleotides are TGCAGTGCTAGAACACAGGGAACGGGGGGCACTGAAGCTTTCTTT. Protein sequence: CSARTQGTGGTEAFF.

The sample holds many counts of this clonotype. The chain links TRBV3-1 to TRBJ2-3; no clear D. CDR3 length equals 14 residues. Germline CDR1 is LGHDT and CDR2 is YNNKEL (reference sequence). The V end was cut by 1 base, the J end by 2 bases, with 7 bases between. CDR3 sequence (DNA): TGTGCCAGCAGCCAAGGGCAGGTCACAGATACGCAGTATTTT. As protein: CASSQGQVTDTQYF.